What follows is one T cell receptor (beta chain) and its context. Trimming took off 5 bases at V and 8 bases at J, with 12 bases between the two ends. Germline values: CDR1 MNHEY, CDR2 SVGAGI. This CDR3 has 12 amino acids. The sample belongs to a study of OX40 agonist ivuxolimab in advanced cancers. The data were produced by immunoSEQ multiplex PCR, yet TCRdb's version contains in-frame clones alone and is incomplete. The sample shows tens of thousands of clones, 70% to 90% of them seen only once. Sequences were derived from CD4+ or CD8+ T cells sorted from blood, sampled in a trial of the OX40 agonist ivuxolimab. The rearrangement joins TRBV6-5 to TRBJ1-1; possibly TRBD1 for D (6 bases). The clonotype was recovered from an adult with an advanced solid tumor such as melanoma, head and neck, liver or kidney cancer. The CDR3: CASSTPGTEAFF. The CDR3 DNA follows: TGTGCCAGCAGTACACCCGGGACAGAAGCTTTCTTT.